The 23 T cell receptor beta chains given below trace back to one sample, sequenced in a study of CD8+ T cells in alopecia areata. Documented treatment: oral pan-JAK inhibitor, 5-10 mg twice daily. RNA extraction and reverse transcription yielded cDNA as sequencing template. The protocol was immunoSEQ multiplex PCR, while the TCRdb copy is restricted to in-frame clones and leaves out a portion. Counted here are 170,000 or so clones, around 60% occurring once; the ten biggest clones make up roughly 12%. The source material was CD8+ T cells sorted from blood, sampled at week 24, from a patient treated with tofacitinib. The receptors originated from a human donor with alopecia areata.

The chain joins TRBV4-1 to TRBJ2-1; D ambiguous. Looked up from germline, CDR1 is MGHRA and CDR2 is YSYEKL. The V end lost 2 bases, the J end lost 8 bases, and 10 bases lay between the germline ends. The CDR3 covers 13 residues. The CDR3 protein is CASSQTPMDEQFF. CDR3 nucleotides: TGCGCCAGCAGCCAAACCCCGATGGATGAGCAGTTCTTC.

The CDR3 sequence is CASQEFNTQYF. CDR3 nucleotides: TGTGCCAGCCAAGAGTTTAATACGCAGTATTTT. The J gene is TRBJ2-3, the V gene TRBV27; D remains unclear. V gave up 8 bases and J gave up 7 bases, with 10 bases separating them. The CDR3 runs 11 residues. Germline CDR1 reads MNHEY; CDR2 reads SMNVEV (reference sequence).

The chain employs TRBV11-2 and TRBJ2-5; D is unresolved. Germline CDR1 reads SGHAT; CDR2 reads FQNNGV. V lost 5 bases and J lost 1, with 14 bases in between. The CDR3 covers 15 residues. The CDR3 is CASSPGRASQETQYF. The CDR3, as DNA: TGTGCCAGCAGCCCGGGTCGGGCCTCCCAAGAGACCCAGTACTTC.

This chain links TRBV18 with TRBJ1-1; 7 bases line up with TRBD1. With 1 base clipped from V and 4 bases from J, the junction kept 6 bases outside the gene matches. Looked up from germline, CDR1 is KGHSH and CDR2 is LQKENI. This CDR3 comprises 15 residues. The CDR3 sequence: CASSPLRQGGTEAFF. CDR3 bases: TGTGCCAGCTCACCACTTCGACAGGGAGGCACTGAAGCTTTCTTT.

The CDR3 loop is CASSFQGLSITDTQYF. CDR3 DNA sequence: TGTGCCAGCAGTTTCCAGGGCCTCTCCATCACAGATACGCAGTATTTT. V usage is TRBV27 and J usage is TRBJ2-3; tentative D call: TRBD1 (5 bases). The germline V and J ends were trimmed by 3 bases and 2 bases, with 15 bases remaining between them. The CDR3 loop spans 16 amino acids. CDR1 is MNHEY, CDR2 SMNVEV, per germline (reference sequence).

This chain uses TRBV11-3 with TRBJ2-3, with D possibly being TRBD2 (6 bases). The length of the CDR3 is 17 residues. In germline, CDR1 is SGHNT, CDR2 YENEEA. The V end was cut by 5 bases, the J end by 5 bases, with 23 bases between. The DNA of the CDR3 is TGTGCCAGCAGCCCCGAGGGGTCGGCAGGGAGGAGAGATACGCAGTATTTT. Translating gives CASSPEGSAGRRDTQYF.

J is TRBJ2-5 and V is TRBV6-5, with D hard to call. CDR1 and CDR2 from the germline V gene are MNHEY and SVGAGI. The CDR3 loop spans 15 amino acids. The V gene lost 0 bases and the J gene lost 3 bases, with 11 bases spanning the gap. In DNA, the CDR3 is TGTGCCAGCAGTTACTCGACTTGGGGTAAAGAGACCCAGTACTTC. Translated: CASSYSTWGKETQYF.

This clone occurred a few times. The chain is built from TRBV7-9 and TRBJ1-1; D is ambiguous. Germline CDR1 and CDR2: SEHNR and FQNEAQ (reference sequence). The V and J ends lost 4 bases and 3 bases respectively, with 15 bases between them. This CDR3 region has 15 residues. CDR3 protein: CASSSPTSPHTEAFF. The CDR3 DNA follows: TGTGCCAGCAGCTCTCCGACGAGTCCTCACACTGAAGCTTTCTTT.

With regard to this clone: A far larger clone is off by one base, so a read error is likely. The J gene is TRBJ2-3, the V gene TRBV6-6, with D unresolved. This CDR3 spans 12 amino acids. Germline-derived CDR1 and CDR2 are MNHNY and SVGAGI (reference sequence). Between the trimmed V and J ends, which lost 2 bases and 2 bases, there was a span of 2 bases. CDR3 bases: TGTGCCAGCAGTTACGCCACAGATACGCAGTATTTT. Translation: CASSYATDTQYF.

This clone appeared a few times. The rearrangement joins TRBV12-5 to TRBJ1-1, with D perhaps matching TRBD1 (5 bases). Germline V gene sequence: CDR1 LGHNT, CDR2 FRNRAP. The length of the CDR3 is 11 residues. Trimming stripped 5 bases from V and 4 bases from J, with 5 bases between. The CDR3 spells CASGQGTEAFF. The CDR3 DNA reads TGTGCTAGTGGTCAGGGCACTGAAGCTTTCTTT.

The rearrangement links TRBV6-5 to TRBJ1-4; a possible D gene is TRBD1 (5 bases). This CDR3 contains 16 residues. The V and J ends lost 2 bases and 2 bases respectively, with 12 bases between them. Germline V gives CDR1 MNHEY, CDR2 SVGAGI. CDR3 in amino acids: CASSYAPGRTNEKLFF. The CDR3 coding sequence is TGTGCCAGCAGTTACGCGCCAGGGAGGACTAATGAAAAACTGTTTTTT.

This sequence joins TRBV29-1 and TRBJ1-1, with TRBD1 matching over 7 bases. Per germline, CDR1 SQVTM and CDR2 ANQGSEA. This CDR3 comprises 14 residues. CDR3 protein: CRAYGQAGNTEAFF. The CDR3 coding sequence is TGCAGAGCCTACGGACAGGCGGGAAACACTGAAGCTTTCTTT.

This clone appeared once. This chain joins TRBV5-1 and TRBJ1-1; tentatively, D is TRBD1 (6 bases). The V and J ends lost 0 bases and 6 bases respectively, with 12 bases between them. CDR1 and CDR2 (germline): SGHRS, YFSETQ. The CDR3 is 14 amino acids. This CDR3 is CASSLDRVVAEAFF. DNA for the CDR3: TGCGCCAGCAGCTTGGACAGGGTAGTCGCTGAAGCTTTCTTT.

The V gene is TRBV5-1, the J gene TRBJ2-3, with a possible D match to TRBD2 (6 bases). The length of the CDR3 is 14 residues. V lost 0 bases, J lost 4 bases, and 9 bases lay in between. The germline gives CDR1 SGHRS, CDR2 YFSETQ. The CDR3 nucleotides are TGCGCCAGCAGCTTGGAGACGGGGGCAGATACGCAGTATTTT. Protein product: CASSLETGADTQYF.

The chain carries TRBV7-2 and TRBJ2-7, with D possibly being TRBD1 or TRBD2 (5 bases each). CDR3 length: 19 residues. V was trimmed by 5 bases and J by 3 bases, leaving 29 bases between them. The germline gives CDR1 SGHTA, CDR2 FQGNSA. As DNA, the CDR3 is TGTGCCAGCAGCCCGAAGCTAGGGACCATAAAAGGGGCCTACTACGAGCAGTACTTC. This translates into CASSPKLGTIKGAYYEQYF.

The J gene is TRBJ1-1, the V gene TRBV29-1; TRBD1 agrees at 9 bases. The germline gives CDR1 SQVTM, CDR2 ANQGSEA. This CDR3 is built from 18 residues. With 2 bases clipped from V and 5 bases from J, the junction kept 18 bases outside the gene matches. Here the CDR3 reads CSVESGGLPGQGHTEAFF. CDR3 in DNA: TGCAGCGTTGAATCTGGGGGGCTCCCGGGACAGGGACATACTGAAGCTTTCTTT.

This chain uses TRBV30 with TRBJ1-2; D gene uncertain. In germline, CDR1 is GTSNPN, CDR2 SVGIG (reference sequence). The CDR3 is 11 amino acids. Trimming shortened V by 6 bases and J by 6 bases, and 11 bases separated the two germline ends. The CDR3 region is CACERENGYTF. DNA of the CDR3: TGTGCCTGTGAGAGAGAAAATGGCTACACCTTC. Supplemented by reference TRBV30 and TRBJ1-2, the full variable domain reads SQTIHQWPATLVQPVGSPLSLECTVEGTSNPNLYWYRQAAGRGLQLLFYSVGIGQISSEVPQNLSASRPQDRQFILSSKKLLLSDSGFYLCACERENGYTFGSGTRLTVV.

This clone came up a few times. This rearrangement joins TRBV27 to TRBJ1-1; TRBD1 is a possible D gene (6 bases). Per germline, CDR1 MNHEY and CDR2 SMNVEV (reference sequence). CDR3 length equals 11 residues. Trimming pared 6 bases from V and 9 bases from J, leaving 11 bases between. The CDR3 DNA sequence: TGTGCCAGCAGATGGGGGCCTCAAGCTTTCTTT. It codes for CASRWGPQAFF.

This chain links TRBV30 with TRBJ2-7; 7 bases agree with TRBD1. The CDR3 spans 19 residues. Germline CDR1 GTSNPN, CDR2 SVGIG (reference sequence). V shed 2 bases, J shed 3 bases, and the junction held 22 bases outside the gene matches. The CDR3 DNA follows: TGTGCCTGGAGTTCATACTCAAACCCGAGGGGGCGAAGCTTCTACGAGCAGTACTTC. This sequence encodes CAWSSYSNPRGRSFYEQYF.

The CDR3 coding sequence is TGTGCCAGCAGCTTTGCCCCCGGGACGAATTCACCCCTCCACTTT. As protein: CASSFAPGTNSPLHF. The gene calls are TRBV7-9 and TRBJ1-6; possibly TRBD1 for D (5 bases). The V end was cut by 3 bases, the J end by 7 bases, with 13 bases between. Germline V gene lookup returns CDR1 SEHNR and CDR2 FQNEAQ (reference sequence). CDR3 length: 15 residues.

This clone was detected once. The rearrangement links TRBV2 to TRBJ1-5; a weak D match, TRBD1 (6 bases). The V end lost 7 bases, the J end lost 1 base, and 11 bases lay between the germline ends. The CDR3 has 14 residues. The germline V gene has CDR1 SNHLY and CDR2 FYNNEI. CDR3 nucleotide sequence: TGTGCCAGCACCGGGGGCGGAAGCAATCAGCCCCAGCATTTT. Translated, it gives CASTGGGSNQPQHF. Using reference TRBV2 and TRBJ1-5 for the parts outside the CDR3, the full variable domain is EPEVTQTPSHQVTQMGQEVILRCVPISNHLYFYWYRQILGQKVEFLVSFYNNEISEKSEIFDDQFSVERPDGSNFTLKIRSTKLEDSAMYFCASTGGGSNQPQHFGDGTRLSIL.

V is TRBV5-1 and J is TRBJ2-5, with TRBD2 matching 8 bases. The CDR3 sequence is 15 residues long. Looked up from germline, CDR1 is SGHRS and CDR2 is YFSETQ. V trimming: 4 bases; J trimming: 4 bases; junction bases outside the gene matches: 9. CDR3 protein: CASSSSDAGGETQYF. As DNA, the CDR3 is TGCGCCAGCAGCAGTAGCGATGCGGGGGGAGAGACCCAGTACTTC.

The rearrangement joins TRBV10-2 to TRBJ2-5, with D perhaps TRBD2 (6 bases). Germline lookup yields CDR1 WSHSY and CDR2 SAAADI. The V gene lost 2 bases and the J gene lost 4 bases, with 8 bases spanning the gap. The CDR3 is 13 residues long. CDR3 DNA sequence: TGCGCCAGCAGTGAGCTGGGGGGAGAGACCCAGTACTTC. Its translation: CASSELGGETQYF.